Listed below are T cell receptor beta chains from one sample, sequenced in a study of shared clonotypes between healthy human individuals. Assay used: immunoSEQ multiplex PCR; TCRdb lists only in-frame clones, some missing. The repertoire holds some 2,000,000 clones, with about 94% as singletons. Sequenced input: naive CD4+ T cells sorted from blood. The receptors were gathered from a man younger than 35 in good health. Each CDR3 is given with its conserved first and last residue. Fields, in order: J gene, V gene, clone size, D gene, CDR3 DNA, CDR3 protein. The D gene is left open where the match is weak. Clone size is given for some rows only: seen once, a few or many times, or a class if the clone is expanded.

J: TRBJ1-1; V: TRBV9; size: .; D: .; DNA: TGTGCCAGCAGCATGGGAGGAGGAGGGGCCACTGAAGCTTTCTTT; CDR3: CASSMGGGGATEAFF
J: TRBJ1-5; V: TRBV6-1; size: .; D: .; DNA: TGTGCCAGCAGTGTTAGCAATCAGCCCCAGCATTTT; CDR3: CASSVSNQPQHF
J: TRBJ2-7; V: TRBV11-1; size: .; D: .; DNA: TGTGCCAGCAGCCCGAAAGCAGAGACCTACGAGCAGTACTTC; CDR3: CASSPKAETYEQYF
J: TRBJ1-2; V: TRBV7-8; size: .; D: TRBD1; DNA: TGTGCCAGCAGCCCAACTCTCCAGGGGGTACTAGGCTACACCTTC; CDR3: CASSPTLQGVLGYTF
J: TRBJ1-3; V: TRBV15; size: .; D: .; DNA: TGTGCCACCAGCAGAGATCCGGGATCCGGAAACACCATATATTTT; CDR3: CATSRDPGSGNTIYF
J: TRBJ2-1; V: TRBV11-3; size: .; D: .; DNA: TGTGCCAGCAGCTTTGGAACGGGGACTGACAATGAGCAGTTCTTC; CDR3: CASSFGTGTDNEQFF
J: TRBJ2-5; V: TRBV18; size: .; D: TRBD2; DNA: TGTGCCAGCTCACACTCGACTAGCGGGGGTGTACAAGAGACCCAGTACTTC; CDR3: CASSHSTSGGVQETQYF
J: TRBJ2-7; V: TRBV27; size: .; D: .; DNA: TGTGCCAGCAGTTGGAAGGGACCTTACGAGCAGTACTTC; CDR3: CASSWKGPYEQYF
J: TRBJ2-1; V: TRBV7-9; size: .; D: .; DNA: TGTGCCAGCAGCGTTGATCACAATGAGCAGTTCTTC; CDR3: CASSVDHNEQFF
J: TRBJ2-3; V: TRBV9; size: .; D: TRBD1; DNA: TGTGCCAGCAGCGTTGGACAGGGGGAAACAGATACGCAGTATTTT; CDR3: CASSVGQGETDTQYF
J: TRBJ1-5; V: TRBV12-5; size: .; D: .; DNA: TGTGCTAGTGGTTTGGTCCGGCTAGGGGGTCGTAGCAATCAGCCCCAGCATTTT; CDR3: CASGLVRLGGRSNQPQHF
J: TRBJ1-1; V: TRBV11-2; size: .; D: .; DNA: TGTGCCAGCAGCGCAGGCGGCACCGCCCTGAACACTGAAGCTTTCTTT; CDR3: CASSAGGTALNTEAFF
J: TRBJ1-3; V: TRBV6-6; size: .; D: .; DNA: TGTGCCAGCAGTTCCCCCGGGGCTGGCACTGGAAACACCATATATTTT; CDR3: CASSSPGAGTGNTIYF
J: TRBJ2-1; V: TRBV11-2; size: few; D: TRBD2; DNA: TGTGCCAGCAGCTTAGGTGTGCGGGAGAGGAATGAGCAGTTCTTC; CDR3: CASSLGVRERNEQFF
J: TRBJ2-3; V: TRBV7-3; size: .; D: TRBD1; DNA: TGTGCCAGCAGCTTAAAGGGCGGGACAGGGCCGTATTTT; CDR3: CASSLKGGTGPYF
J: TRBJ1-1; V: TRBV29-1; size: .; D: .; DNA: TGCAGCGTTGAAGTAAATGGGATTATGAACACTGAAGCTTTCTTT; CDR3: CSVEVNGIMNTEAFF
J: TRBJ2-1; V: TRBV5-1; size: once; D: .; DNA: TGCGCCAGCAGCTTGGAGGCCAGGACAAATGAGCAGTTCTTC; CDR3: CASSLEARTNEQFF
J: TRBJ1-5; V: TRBV4-1; size: .; D: .; DNA: TGCGCCAGCAGCCAAGGGGCAGGGCCACTTCAGCCCCAGCATTTT; CDR3: CASSQGAGPLQPQHF
J: TRBJ1-6; V: TRBV5-6; size: .; D: .; DNA: TGTGCCAGCAGCTTTGGACACTCACCCCTCCACTTT; CDR3: CASSFGHSPLHF
J: TRBJ2-7; V: TRBV7-2; size: .; D: TRBD2; DNA: TGTGCCAGCGTCGGGAGGGGAAGTTACGAGCAGTACTTC; CDR3: CASVGRGSYEQYF
J: TRBJ2-1; V: TRBV27; size: .; D: TRBD1; DNA: TGTGCCAGCAGTTTCCCTCAACAGGGGGCGAGCTCCTACAATGAGCAGTTCTTC; CDR3: CASSFPQQGASSYNEQFF
J: TRBJ2-7; V: TRBV5-1; size: .; D: .; DNA: TGCGCCAGCAGGCCTACCTCTGGGTCTCAGGAGCAGTACTTC; CDR3: CASRPTSGSQEQYF
J: TRBJ2-7; V: TRBV5-1; size: .; D: TRBD1; DNA: TGCGCCAGCAGCTTGGTCCCCGGGACAGAGCCCTACGAGCAGTACTTC; CDR3: CASSLVPGTEPYEQYF
J: TRBJ2-7; V: TRBV4-1; size: .; D: TRBD1; DNA: TGCGCCAGCAGCCAAGGGACAGGGGGGCCCTCCGTCTACGAGCAGTACTTC; CDR3: CASSQGTGGPSVYEQYF
J: TRBJ2-7; V: TRBV7-2; size: .; D: .; DNA: TGTGCCAGCAGCCGCGGAACAGGCACCTACGAGCAGTACTTC; CDR3: CASSRGTGTYEQYF
J: TRBJ1-2; V: TRBV5-1; size: .; D: .; DNA: TGCGCCAGCAGCGTATGGCCGGGTCCGGGGGATGACTATGGCTACACCTTC; CDR3: CASSVWPGPGDDYGYTF
J: TRBJ2-3; V: TRBV25-1; size: .; D: .; DNA: TGTGCCAGCAGCACAGGGACAGATACGCAGTATTTT; CDR3: CASSTGTDTQYF
J: TRBJ1-5; V: TRBV19; size: .; D: TRBD1; DNA: TGTGCCAGTCGGGACAGTACACTCGGCAATCAGCCCCAGCATTTT; CDR3: CASRDSTLGNQPQHF
J: TRBJ2-4; V: TRBV5-1; size: .; D: TRBD1; DNA: TGCGCCAGCAGCCCGGGGGGACAGGGTCCCTACATTCAGTACTTC; CDR3: CASSPGGQGPYIQYF
J: TRBJ2-2; V: TRBV11-2; size: .; D: .; DNA: TGTGCCAGCAGCTCCAGCGGGAACACCGGGGAGCTGTTTTTT; CDR3: CASSSSGNTGELFF
J: TRBJ2-2; V: TRBV19; size: once; D: TRBD2; DNA: TGTGCCAGTAGTATAGATCGAAGCGGGAGAAGATCGGACGGGGAGCTGTTTTTT; CDR3: CASSIDRSGRRSDGELFF
J: TRBJ2-6; V: TRBV19; size: .; D: .; DNA: TGTGCCAGTAGTATAAGCTCTGGGGCCAACGTCCTGACTTTC; CDR3: CASSISSGANVLTF
J: TRBJ1-2; V: TRBV10-3; size: once; D: TRBD1; DNA: TGTGCCATCCAAGAGGGGGCCCCTAACTATGGCTACACCTTC; CDR3: CAIQEGAPNYGYTF
J: TRBJ2-2; V: TRBV30; size: .; D: TRBD1; DNA: TGTGCCTGGGGGACAGGGGGCTCGAAGAACACCGGGGAGCTGTTTTTT; CDR3: CAWGTGGSKNTGELFF
J: TRBJ2-7; V: TRBV2; size: .; D: .; DNA: TGTGCCTGTTCAGGAGGGGGTTCGAACTACGAGCAGTACTTC; CDR3: CACSGGGSNYEQYF
J: TRBJ2-7; V: TRBV7-2; size: .; D: .; DNA: TGTGCCAGCAGCCCGAGCGGACCCTACGAGCAGTACTTC; CDR3: CASSPSGPYEQYF
J: TRBJ2-7; V: TRBV6-1; size: once; D: TRBD1; DNA: TGTGCCGTCCGGGACAGCGCCTACGAGCAGTACTTC; CDR3: CAVRDSAYEQYF
J: TRBJ1-5; V: TRBV6-1; size: .; D: TRBD1; DNA: TGTGCCAGCAGGGAACAGGGGGCAGGTCAGCCCCAGCATTTT; CDR3: CASREQGAGQPQHF
J: TRBJ2-2; V: TRBV27; size: .; D: TRBD1; DNA: TGTGCCAGCAGTCTGACAGGGGGTCGGACCGGGGAGCTGTTTTTT; CDR3: CASSLTGGRTGELFF
J: TRBJ1-2; V: TRBV5-4; size: .; D: .; DNA: TGTGCCAGCAGTCTATCAGGGGCAAGCTATGGCTACACCTTC; CDR3: CASSLSGASYGYTF
J: TRBJ2-7; V: TRBV9; size: .; D: TRBD2; DNA: TGTGCCAGCAGCGTAGGGCCAACTAGCGGGGGGTCCGACGAGCAGTACTTC; CDR3: CASSVGPTSGGSDEQYF
J: TRBJ2-6; V: TRBV5-4; size: once; D: TRBD2; DNA: TGTGCCAGCAGCTCCGGGGGGGTCGCTGGGGCCAACGTCCTGACTTTC; CDR3: CASSSGGVAGANVLTF
J: TRBJ2-2; V: TRBV10-3; size: .; D: .; DNA: TGTGCCATCAGCAGGGTGGACACCGGGGAGCTGTTTTTT; CDR3: CAISRVDTGELFF
J: TRBJ2-5; V: TRBV30; size: .; D: .; DNA: TGTGCCTGGGGTGGGAGCTGGGCAGAGACCCAGTACTTC; CDR3: CAWGGSWAETQYF
J: TRBJ2-7; V: TRBV2; size: .; D: .; DNA: TGTGCCAGCAGGTCCGGGACGGGCCTCTCCTACGAGCAGTACTTC; CDR3: CASRSGTGLSYEQYF
J: TRBJ1-2; V: TRBV19; size: .; D: TRBD1; DNA: TGTGCCAGTCTCGCCCCAGGGGGAAACTACTATGGCTACACCTTC; CDR3: CASLAPGGNYYGYTF
J: TRBJ2-1; V: TRBV5-6; size: .; D: TRBD2; DNA: TGTGCCAGCAGCTTGGGAGGGGCGGGACTACCCTACAATGAGCAGTTCTTC; CDR3: CASSLGGAGLPYNEQFF
J: TRBJ1-3; V: TRBV11-2; size: .; D: TRBD1; DNA: TGTGCCAGCAGCTTATCCGGGACAGGGAGAGGAAACACCATATATTTT; CDR3: CASSLSGTGRGNTIYF
J: TRBJ1-5; V: TRBV6-6; size: .; D: .; DNA: TGTGCCAGCAGTCCAGGGAACTCCAATCAGCCCCAGCATTTT; CDR3: CASSPGNSNQPQHF
J: TRBJ2-2; V: TRBV5-1; size: .; D: .; DNA: TGCGCCAGCAGCTTCGGCCCTAACAGGCCCGGGGAGCTGTTTTTT; CDR3: CASSFGPNRPGELFF
J: TRBJ2-6; V: TRBV30; size: .; D: .; DNA: TGTGCCTGGAGTGCCCCCAGGCAGGGGCCCCTCTCTGGGGCCAACGTCCTGACTTTC; CDR3: CAWSAPRQGPLSGANVLTF
J: TRBJ2-2; V: TRBV19; size: .; D: .; DNA: TGTGCCAGTAGTCTCACCGTCGAGGAGCTGTTTTTT; CDR3: CASSLTVEELFF
J: TRBJ1-6; V: TRBV10-3; size: .; D: .; DNA: TGTGCCATAGTGGACAGTCCGAATTCACCCCTCCACTTT; CDR3: CAIVDSPNSPLHF
J: TRBJ2-1; V: TRBV18; size: .; D: .; DNA: TGTGCCAGCTCACCCCTCCCCGGGGACAATGAGCAGTTCTTC; CDR3: CASSPLPGDNEQFF
J: TRBJ2-5; V: TRBV5-4; size: .; D: TRBD2; DNA: TGTGCCAGCAGCCCCGGACTAGCGGGGGGTCAAGAGACCCAGTACTTC; CDR3: CASSPGLAGGQETQYF
J: TRBJ2-7; V: TRBV10-3; size: .; D: TRBD1; DNA: TGTGCCATCAGTGAGAGACAGGGGACAGCCTACGAGCAGTACTTC; CDR3: CAISERQGTAYEQYF
J: TRBJ2-7; V: TRBV5-4; size: .; D: .; DNA: TGTGCCAGCAGCTTCGGGCTGACCTACGAGCAGTACTTC; CDR3: CASSFGLTYEQYF
J: TRBJ2-1; V: TRBV6-1; size: once; D: TRBD2; DNA: TGTGCCAGCAGTGAAAACGCGGCTAGCGGATACAATGAGCAGTTCTTC; CDR3: CASSENAASGYNEQFF
J: TRBJ1-1; V: TRBV30; size: .; D: .; DNA: TGTGCCTGGAGTGGGAGGGGACTTGGGGGAGAAGCTTTCTTT; CDR3: CAWSGRGLGGEAFF
J: TRBJ2-7; V: TRBV6-1; size: .; D: TRBD2; DNA: TGTGCCAGCAGTCAAGGGACTAGACAGTACTTC; CDR3: CASSQGTRQYF